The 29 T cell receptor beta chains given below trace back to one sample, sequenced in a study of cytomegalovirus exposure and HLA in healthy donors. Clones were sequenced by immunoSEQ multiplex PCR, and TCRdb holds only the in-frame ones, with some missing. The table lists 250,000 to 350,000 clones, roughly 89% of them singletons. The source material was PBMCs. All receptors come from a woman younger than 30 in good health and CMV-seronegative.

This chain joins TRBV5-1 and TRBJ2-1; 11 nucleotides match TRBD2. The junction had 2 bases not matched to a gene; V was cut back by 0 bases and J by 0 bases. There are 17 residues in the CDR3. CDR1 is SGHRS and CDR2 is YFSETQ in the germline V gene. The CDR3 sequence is CASSLGTSGPSYNEQFF. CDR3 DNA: TGCGCCAGCAGCTTGGGGACTAGCGGGCCCTCCTACAATGAGCAGTTCTTC.

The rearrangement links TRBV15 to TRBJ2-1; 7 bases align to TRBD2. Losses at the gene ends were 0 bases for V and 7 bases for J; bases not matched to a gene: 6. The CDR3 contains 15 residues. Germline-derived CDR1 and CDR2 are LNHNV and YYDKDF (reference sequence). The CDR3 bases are TGTGCCACCAGCAGAGACCCGGGGACTACAAATGAGCAGTTCTTC. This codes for CATSRDPGTTNEQFF. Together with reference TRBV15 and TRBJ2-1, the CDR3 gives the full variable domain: DAMVIQNPRYQVTQFGKPVTLSCSQTLNHNVMYWYQQKSSQAPKLLFHYYDKDFNNEADTPDNFQSRRPNTSFCFLDIRSPGLGDTAMYLCATSRDPGTTNEQFFGPGTRLTVL.

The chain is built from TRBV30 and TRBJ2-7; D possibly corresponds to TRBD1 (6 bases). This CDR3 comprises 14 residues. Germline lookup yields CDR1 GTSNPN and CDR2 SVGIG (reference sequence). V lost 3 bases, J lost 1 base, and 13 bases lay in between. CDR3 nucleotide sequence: TGTGCCTGGAGCCAGGGGACGAAATCCTACGAGCAGTACTTC. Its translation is CAWSQGTKSYEQYF.

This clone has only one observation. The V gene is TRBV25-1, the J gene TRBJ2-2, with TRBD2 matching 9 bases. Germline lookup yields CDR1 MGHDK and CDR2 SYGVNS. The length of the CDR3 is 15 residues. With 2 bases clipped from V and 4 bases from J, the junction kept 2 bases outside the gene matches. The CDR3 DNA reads TGTGCCAGCAGTGAAAGCGGGAGGTCCACCGGGGAGCTGTTTTTT. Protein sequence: CASSESGRSTGELFF.

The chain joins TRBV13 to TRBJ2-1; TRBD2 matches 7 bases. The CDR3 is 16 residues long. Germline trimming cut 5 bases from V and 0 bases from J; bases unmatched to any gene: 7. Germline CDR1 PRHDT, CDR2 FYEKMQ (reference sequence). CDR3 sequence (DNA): TGTGCCAGCAGCCTAACCGGGAGGATCTCCTACAATGAGCAGTTCTTC. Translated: CASSLTGRISYNEQFF.

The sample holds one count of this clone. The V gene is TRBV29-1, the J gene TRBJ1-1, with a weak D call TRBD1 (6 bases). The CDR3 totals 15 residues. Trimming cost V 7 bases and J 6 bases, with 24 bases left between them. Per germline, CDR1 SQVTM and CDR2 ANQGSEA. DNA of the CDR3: TGCAGCGCCGAAACGGTTTCCCAGGGGAATTCTGAAGCTTTCTTT. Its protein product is CSAETVSQGNSEAFF.

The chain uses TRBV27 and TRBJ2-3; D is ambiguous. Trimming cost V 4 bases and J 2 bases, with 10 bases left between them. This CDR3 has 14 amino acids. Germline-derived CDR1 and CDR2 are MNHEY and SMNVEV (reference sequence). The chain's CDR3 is CASSSMGATDTQYF. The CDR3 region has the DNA TGTGCCAGCAGTTCGATGGGCGCCACAGATACGCAGTATTTT.

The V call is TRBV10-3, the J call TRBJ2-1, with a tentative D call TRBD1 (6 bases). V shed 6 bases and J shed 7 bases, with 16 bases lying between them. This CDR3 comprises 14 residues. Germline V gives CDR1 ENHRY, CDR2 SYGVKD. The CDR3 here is CAIRGLDRGNEQFF. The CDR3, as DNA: TGTGCCATCAGGGGATTGGACAGAGGTAATGAGCAGTTCTTC.

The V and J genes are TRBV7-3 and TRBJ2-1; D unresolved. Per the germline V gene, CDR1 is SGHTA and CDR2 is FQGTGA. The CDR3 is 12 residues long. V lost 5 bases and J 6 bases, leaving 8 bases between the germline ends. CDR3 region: CASSRSGNEQFF. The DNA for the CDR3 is TGTGCCAGCAGCCGCTCGGGCAATGAGCAGTTCTTC.

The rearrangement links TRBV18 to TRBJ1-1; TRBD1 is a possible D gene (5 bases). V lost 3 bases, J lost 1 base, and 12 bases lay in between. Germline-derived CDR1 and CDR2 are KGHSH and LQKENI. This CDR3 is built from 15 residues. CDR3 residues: CASSPKLGGNTEAFF. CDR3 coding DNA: TGTGCCAGCTCACCCAAACTGGGGGGGAACACTGAAGCTTTCTTT. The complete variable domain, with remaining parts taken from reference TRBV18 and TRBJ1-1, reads NAGVMQNPRHLVRRRGQEARLRCSPMKGHSHVYWYRQLPEEGLKFMVYLQKENIIDESGMPKERFSAEFPKEGPSILRIQQVVRGDSAAYFCASSPKLGGNTEAFFGQGTRLTVV.

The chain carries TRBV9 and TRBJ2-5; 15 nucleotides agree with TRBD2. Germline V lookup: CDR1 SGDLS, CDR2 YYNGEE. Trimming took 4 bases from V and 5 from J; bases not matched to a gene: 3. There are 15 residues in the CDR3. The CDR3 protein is CASSPGTSGRETQYF. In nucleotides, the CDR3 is TGTGCCAGCAGCCCTGGGACTAGCGGGAGGGAGACCCAGTACTTC.

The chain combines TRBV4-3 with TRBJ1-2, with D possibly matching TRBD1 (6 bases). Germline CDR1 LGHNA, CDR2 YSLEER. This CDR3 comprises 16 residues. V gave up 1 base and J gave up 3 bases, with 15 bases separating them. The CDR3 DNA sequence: TGCGCCAGCAGCCAAGCCGGACAGACGGTGGACTATGGCTACACCTTC. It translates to CASSQAGQTVDYGYTF.

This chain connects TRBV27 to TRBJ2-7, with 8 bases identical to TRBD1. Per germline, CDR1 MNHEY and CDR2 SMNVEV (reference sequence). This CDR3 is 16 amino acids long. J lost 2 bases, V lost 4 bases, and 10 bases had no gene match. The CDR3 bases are TGTGCCAGCAGTTCCCACAGGGGGAGGCGGCCCTACGAGCAGTACTTC. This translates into CASSSHRGRRPYEQYF.

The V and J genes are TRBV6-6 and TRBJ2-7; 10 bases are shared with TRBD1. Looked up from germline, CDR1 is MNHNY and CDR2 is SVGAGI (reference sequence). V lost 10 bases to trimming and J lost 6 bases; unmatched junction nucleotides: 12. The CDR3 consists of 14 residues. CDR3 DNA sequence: TGTGCCACAGATCGGGGACAGGGGCAGGGCGAGCAGTACTTC. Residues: CATDRGQGQGEQYF.

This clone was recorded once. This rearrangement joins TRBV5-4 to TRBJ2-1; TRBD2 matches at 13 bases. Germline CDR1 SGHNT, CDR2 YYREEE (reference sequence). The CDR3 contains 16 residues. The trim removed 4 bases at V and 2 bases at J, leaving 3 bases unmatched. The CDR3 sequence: CASSPGTSGAYNEQFF. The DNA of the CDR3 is TGTGCCAGCAGCCCCGGGACTAGCGGGGCCTACAATGAGCAGTTCTTC.

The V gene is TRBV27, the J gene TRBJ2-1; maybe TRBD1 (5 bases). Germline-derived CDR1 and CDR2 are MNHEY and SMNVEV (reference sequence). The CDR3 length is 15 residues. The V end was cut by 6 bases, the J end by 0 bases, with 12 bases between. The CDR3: CASRPGLSSYNEQFF. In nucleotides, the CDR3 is TGTGCCAGCAGACCAGGGTTGAGCTCCTACAATGAGCAGTTCTTC.

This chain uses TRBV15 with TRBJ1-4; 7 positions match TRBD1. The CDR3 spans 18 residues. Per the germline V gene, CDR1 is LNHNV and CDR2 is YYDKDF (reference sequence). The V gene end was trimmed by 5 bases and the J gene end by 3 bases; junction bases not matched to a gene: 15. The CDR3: CATSYIRDSGEANEKLFF. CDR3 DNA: TGTGCCACCAGCTATATTAGGGACAGCGGCGAAGCTAATGAAAAACTGTTTTTT. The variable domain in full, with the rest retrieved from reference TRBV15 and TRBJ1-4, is DAMVIQNPRYQVTQFGKPVTLSCSQTLNHNVMYWYQQKSSQAPKLLFHYYDKDFNNEADTPDNFQSRRPNTSFCFLDIRSPGLGDTAMYLCATSYIRDSGEANEKLFFGSGTQLSVL.

The CDR3, as DNA: TGCGCCAGCAGTTTCGGGGACAGGGCCGGGGAGCTGTTTTTT. Protein product: CASSFGDRAGELFF. The chain has TRBV4-3 and TRBJ2-2; the match to TRBD1 covers 9 bases. CDR3 length: 14 amino acids. The V segment lost 6 bases and the J segment 6 bases; nucleotides outside the gene matches: 5. Germline values: CDR1 LGHNA, CDR2 YSLEER.

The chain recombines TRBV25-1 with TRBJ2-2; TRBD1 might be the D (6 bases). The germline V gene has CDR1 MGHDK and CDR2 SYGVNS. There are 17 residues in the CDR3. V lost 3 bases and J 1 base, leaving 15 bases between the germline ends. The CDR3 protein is CASSDSVDSRNTGELFF. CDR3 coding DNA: TGTGCCAGCAGTGATTCGGTGGACAGTCGGAACACCGGGGAGCTGTTTTTT.

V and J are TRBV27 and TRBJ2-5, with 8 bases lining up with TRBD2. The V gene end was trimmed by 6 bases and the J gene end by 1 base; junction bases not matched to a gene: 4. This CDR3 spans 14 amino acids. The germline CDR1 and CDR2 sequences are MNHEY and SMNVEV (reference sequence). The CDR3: CASRLAERQETQYF. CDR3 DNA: TGTGCCAGCAGACTAGCGGAACGCCAAGAGACCCAGTACTTC.

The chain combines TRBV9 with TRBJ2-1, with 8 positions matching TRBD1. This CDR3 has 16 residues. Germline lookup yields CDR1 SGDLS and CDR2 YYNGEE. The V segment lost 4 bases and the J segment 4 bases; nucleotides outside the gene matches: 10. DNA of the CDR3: TGTGCCAGCAGCCCAGGGGGCGGAGGGCCGTACAATGAGCAGTTCTTC. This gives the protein CASSPGGGGPYNEQFF.

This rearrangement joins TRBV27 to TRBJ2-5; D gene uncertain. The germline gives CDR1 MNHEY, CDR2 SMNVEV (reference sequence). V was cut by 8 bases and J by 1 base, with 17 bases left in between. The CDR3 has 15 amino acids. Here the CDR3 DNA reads TGTGCCAGCTCCGAGAACCTCATACGCCAAGAGACCCAGTACTTC. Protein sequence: CASSENLIRQETQYF.

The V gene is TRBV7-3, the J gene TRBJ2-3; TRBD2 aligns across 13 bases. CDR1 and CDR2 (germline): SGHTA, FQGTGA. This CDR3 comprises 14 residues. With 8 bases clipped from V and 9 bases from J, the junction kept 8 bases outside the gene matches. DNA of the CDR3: TGTGCCAGCGCTGGACTAGCGGGAGACGGGACGCAGTATTTT. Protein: CASAGLAGDGTQYF.

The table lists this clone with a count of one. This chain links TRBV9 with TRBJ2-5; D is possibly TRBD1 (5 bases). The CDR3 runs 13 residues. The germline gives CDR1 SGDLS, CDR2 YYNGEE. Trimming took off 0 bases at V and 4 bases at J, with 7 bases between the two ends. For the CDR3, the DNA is TGTGCCAGCAGCGTAGATCAGGGAGAGACCCAGTACTTC. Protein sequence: CASSVDQGETQYF.

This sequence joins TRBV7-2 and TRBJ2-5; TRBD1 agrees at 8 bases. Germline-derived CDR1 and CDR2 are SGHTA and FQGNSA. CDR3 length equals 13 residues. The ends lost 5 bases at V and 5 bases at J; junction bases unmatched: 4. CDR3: CASSPGGGETQYF. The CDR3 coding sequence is TGTGCCAGCAGCCCAGGGGGCGGGGAGACCCAGTACTTC.

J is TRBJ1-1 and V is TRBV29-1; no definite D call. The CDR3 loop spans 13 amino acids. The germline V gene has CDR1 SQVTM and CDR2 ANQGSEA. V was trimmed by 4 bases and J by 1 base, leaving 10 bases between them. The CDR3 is CSVVAYENTEAFF. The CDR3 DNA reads TGCAGCGTTGTTGCCTATGAGAACACTGAAGCTTTCTTT.

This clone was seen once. CDR3 sequence reads: CASSLKTGGLSTGELFF. In DNA form, the CDR3 reads TGCGCCAGCAGCTTGAAGACAGGGGGGTTGAGCACCGGGGAGCTGTTTTTT. V gene TRBV5-1 combines with J gene TRBJ2-2, with TRBD1 matching over 9 bases. The CDR3 sequence is 17 residues long. Trimming at V came to 1 base and at J to 4 bases, leaving 8 bases not matched to a gene. Germline assignment: CDR1 SGHRS and CDR2 YFSETQ.

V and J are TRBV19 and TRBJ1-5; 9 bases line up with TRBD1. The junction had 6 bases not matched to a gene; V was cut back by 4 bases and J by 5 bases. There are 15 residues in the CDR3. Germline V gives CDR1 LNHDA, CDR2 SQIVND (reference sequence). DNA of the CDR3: TGTGCCAGTAGTACAAGGACAGGGGCTCATCAGCCCCAGCATTTT. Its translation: CASSTRTGAHQPQHF. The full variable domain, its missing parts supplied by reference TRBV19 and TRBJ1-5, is DGGITQSPKYLFRKEGQNVTLSCEQNLNHDAMYWYRQDPGQGLRLIYYSQIVNDFQKGDIAEGYSVSREKKESFPLTVTSAQKNPTAFYLCASSTRTGAHQPQHFGDGTRLSIL.

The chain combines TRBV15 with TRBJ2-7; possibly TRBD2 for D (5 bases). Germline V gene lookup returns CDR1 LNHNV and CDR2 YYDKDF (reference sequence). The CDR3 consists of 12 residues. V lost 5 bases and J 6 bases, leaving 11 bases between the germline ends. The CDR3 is CATSLDGLEQYF. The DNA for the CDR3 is TGTGCCACCAGCCTAGACGGACTCGAGCAGTACTTC.